What follows are 15 T cell receptor beta chains derived from one specimen sequenced in a study of shared clonotypes between healthy human individuals. Libraries were prepared by immunoSEQ multiplex PCR; TCRdb keeps only in-frame clonotypes and omits some of them. The sample comprises fewer than 2.5 million clones, 90% to 95% of which are singletons, and approximately 0.37% rests with the top ten. Sequencing input: naive CD4+ T cells from PBMCs. Documented subset: CD45RA+ positively selected. The source of these receptors is a man between 18 and 35 years old in good health. Some clones in this sample may be carry-over from other donors' samples.

The V and J genes are TRBV19 and TRBJ2-7; possibly TRBD1 for D (6 bases). Trimming took 4 bases from V and 3 from J, leaving 22 bases between them. Germline lookup yields CDR1 LNHDA and CDR2 SQIVND (reference sequence). The CDR3 spans 17 residues. The CDR3 spells CASSTGWTVGLNYEQYF. CDR3 nucleotide sequence: TGTGCCAGTAGTACAGGCTGGACAGTGGGGTTAAACTACGAGCAGTACTTC.

V gene TRBV2 combines with J gene TRBJ2-6; 7 positions match TRBD1. Germline assignment: CDR1 SNHLY and CDR2 FYNNEI. The length of the CDR3 is 15 residues. The V segment lost 4 bases and the J segment 2 bases; nucleotides outside the gene matches: 2. The CDR3, as DNA: TGTGCCAGCAGTGCTCAGGGGGCTGGGGCCAACGTCCTGACTTTC. Protein: CASSAQGAGANVLTF.

The chain combines TRBV18 with TRBJ1-5; unclear D gene. Germline values: CDR1 KGHSH, CDR2 LQKENI. The CDR3 totals 16 residues. V was trimmed by 2 bases and J by 3 bases, leaving 14 bases between them. For the CDR3, the DNA is TGTGCCAGCTCACCAGCCGCGGCAGCTCACAATCAGCCCCAGCATTTT. Its translation is CASSPAAAAHNQPQHF.

J is TRBJ1-2 and V is TRBV5-6; D is possibly TRBD1 (5 bases). CDR1 SGHDT and CDR2 YYEEEE come from the germline V gene. This CDR3 comprises 15 residues. The V gene lost 4 bases and the J gene lost 3 bases, with 16 bases spanning the gap. Here the CDR3 DNA reads TGTGCCAGCAGCACACCAACCCGGGACTACTATGGCTACACCTTC. Translation gives CASSTPTRDYYGYTF. Supplemented by reference TRBV5-6 and TRBJ1-2, the full variable domain reads DAGVTQSPTHLIKTRGQQVTLRCSPKSGHDTVSWYQQALGQGPQFIFQYYEEEERQRGNFPDRFSGHQFPNYSSELNVNALLLGDSALYLCASSTPTRDYYGYTFGSGTRLTVV.

The genes are TRBV5-1 and TRBJ1-4; D is unclear. The germline gives CDR1 SGHRS, CDR2 YFSETQ. This CDR3 has 14 amino acids. Trimming cost V 0 bases and J 3 bases, with 6 bases left between them. The CDR3 region has the DNA TGCGCCAGCAGCTTGGACAGTTCTAATGAAAAACTGTTTTTT. Its protein product is CASSLDSSNEKLFF.

This clone was seen only once. Within the sample, other DNA sequences also encode this same CDR3. The chain employs TRBV6-4 and TRBJ1-1; D is ambiguous. From germline, CDR1 is MRHNA and CDR2 SNTAGT. This CDR3 has 13 residues. Trimming removed 2 bases at V and 1 base at J, with 5 bases between. The CDR3 protein is CASSDRGNTEAFF. The DNA for the CDR3 is TGTGCCAGCAGTGACCGGGGGAACACTGAAGCTTTCTTT.

CDR3: CASSFGGSGLADTQYF. For the CDR3, the DNA is TGCGCCAGCAGCTTCGGCGGGAGCGGCCTTGCGGATACGCAGTATTTT. The chain joins TRBV5-1 to TRBJ2-3; 7 nucleotides agree with TRBD2. Germline V CDR1 and CDR2: SGHRS, YFSETQ. J was trimmed by 6 bases and V by 2 bases; bases with no gene match: 12. The CDR3 has 16 amino acids.

The chain has TRBV11-2 and TRBJ2-5; 12 bases map to TRBD1. CDR3 length equals 16 residues. Germline values: CDR1 SGHAT, CDR2 FQNNGV. V lost 5 bases to trimming and J lost 1 base; unmatched junction nucleotides: 5. The CDR3 DNA follows: TGTGCCAGCAGCGGAGGGACAGGGGGCTTCCAAGAGACCCAGTACTTC. Translation gives CASSGGTGGFQETQYF.

The chain has TRBV29-1 and TRBJ2-1; 8 bases are shared with TRBD1. There are 12 residues in the CDR3. V was clipped by 5 bases and J by 15 bases; unmatched bases: 12. Germline V gene sequence: CDR1 SQVTM, CDR2 ANQGSEA. The CDR3 DNA sequence: TGCAGCGTTCCCCCCGGGACAGGTGTGGGGTTCTTC. Its protein product is CSVPPGTGVGFF.

As for this clone: The sample contains more than one DNA sequence encoding this CDR3. The rearrangement links TRBV5-1 to TRBJ2-5; TRBD2 matches at 8 bases. The junction had 3 bases not matched to a gene; V was cut back by 0 bases and J by 2 bases. This CDR3 region has 15 residues. Germline CDR1 SGHRS, CDR2 YFSETQ. CDR3 nucleotides: TGCGCCAGCAGCTTGGCCGGGACTAGTCAAGAGACCCAGTACTTC. This encodes CASSLAGTSQETQYF.

A note on this clone: One end of the junction is discordant with germline, which a read error may explain. The chain recombines TRBV28 with TRBJ2-4; TRBD1 aligns across 10 bases. CDR3 length equals 14 residues. Germline CDR1 reads MDHEN; CDR2 reads SYDVKM. CDR3 sequence: CASSPHQDRGSHLF. CDR3 sequence (DNA): TGTGCCAGCAGTCCACATCAGGACAGGGGGTCCCATTTGTTC.

This rearrangement joins TRBV29-1 to TRBJ2-3; D tentatively fits TRBD1 or TRBD2 (5 bases each). Trimming removed 4 bases at V and 4 bases at J, with 12 bases between. Germline values: CDR1 SQVTM, CDR2 ANQGSEA. The CDR3 totals 13 residues. The CDR3 DNA follows: TGCAGCGTTGCAGGGTGGGGAGCAGATACGCAGTATTTT. This codes for CSVAGWGADTQYF.

V gene TRBV7-8 combines with J gene TRBJ2-7, with 7 positions matching TRBD1. After removal of 1 base from V and 2 bases from J, the junction contained 14 bases not matched to a gene. Germline lookup yields CDR1 SGHVS and CDR2 FQNEAQ. The CDR3 consists of 18 residues. The CDR3 region is CASSLVRFGDRQAYEQYF. DNA of the CDR3: TGTGCCAGCAGCTTAGTTCGGTTTGGGGACAGACAAGCCTACGAGCAGTACTTC.

Turning to this clone: Other DNA sequences of this sample code for an identical CDR3. V usage is TRBV5-1 and J usage is TRBJ2-1; D is unresolved. This CDR3 has 15 amino acids. From germline, CDR1 is SGHRS and CDR2 YFSETQ. The V and J ends lost 0 bases and 0 bases respectively, with 7 bases between them. CDR3 sequence (DNA): TGCGCCAGCAGCTTGGCGGATAGCTCCTACAATGAGCAGTTCTTC. This translates into CASSLADSSYNEQFF.

The V gene is TRBV5-1, the J gene TRBJ1-5, with 9 positions matching TRBD1. V lost 3 bases to trimming and J lost 7 bases; unmatched junction nucleotides: 2. Germline lookup yields CDR1 SGHRS and CDR2 YFSETQ. This CDR3 has 13 amino acids. The CDR3, as DNA: TGCGCCAGCAGCTACGACAGGGGGCAGCCCCAGCATTTT. This encodes CASSYDRGQPQHF.